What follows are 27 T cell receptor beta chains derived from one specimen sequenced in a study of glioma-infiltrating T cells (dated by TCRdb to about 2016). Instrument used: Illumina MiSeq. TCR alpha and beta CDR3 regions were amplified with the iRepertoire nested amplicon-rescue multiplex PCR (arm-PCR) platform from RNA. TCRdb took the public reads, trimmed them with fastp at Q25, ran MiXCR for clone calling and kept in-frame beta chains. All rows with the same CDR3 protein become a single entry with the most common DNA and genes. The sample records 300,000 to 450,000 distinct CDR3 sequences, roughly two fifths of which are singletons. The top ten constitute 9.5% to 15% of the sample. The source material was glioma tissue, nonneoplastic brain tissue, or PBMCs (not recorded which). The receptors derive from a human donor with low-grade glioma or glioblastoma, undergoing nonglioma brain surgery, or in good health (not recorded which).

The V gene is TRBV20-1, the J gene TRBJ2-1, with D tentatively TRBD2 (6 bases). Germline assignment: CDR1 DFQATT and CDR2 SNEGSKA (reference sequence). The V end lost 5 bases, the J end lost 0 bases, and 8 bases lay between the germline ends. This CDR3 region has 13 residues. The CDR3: CSAVGSSYNEQFF. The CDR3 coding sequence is TGCAGTGCTGTCGGGAGCTCCTACAATGAGCAGTTCTTC.

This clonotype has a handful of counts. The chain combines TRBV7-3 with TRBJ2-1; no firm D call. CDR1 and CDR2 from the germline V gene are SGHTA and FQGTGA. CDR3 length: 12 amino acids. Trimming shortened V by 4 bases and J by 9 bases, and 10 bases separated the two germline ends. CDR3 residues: CASSSLDTEQFF. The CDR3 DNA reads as TGTGCCAGCAGCTCCCTAGACACTGAGCAGTTCTTC.

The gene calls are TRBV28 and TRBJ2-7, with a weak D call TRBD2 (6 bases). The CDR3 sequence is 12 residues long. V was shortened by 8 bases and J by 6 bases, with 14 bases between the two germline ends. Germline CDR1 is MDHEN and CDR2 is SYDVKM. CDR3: CASSLAGIEQYF. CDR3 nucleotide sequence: TGTGCCAGCTCCCTGGCGGGAATCGAGCAGTACTTC.

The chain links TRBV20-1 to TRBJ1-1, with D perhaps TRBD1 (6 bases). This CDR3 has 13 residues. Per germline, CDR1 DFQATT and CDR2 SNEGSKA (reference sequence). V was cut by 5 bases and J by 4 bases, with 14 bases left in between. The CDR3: CSALEGGITEAFF. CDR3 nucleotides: TGCAGTGCTCTAGAGGGGGGCATCACTGAAGCTTTCTTT.

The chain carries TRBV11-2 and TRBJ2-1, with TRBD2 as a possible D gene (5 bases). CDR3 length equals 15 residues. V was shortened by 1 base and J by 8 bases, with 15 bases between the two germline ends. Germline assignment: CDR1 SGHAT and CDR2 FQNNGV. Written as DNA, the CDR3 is TGTGCCAGCAGCTTAGTGGCACTAGTTATGGATGAGCAGTTCTTC. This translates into CASSLVALVMDEQFF.

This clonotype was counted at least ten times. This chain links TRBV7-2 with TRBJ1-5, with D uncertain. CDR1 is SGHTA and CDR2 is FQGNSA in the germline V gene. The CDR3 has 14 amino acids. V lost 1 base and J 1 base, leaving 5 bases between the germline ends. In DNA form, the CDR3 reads TGTGCCAGCAGCTTAGTGGACAGCAATCAGCCCCAGCATTTT. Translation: CASSLVDSNQPQHF. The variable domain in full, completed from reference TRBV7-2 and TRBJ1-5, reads GAGVSQSPSNKVTEKGKDVELRCDPISGHTALYWYRQSLGQGLEFLIYFQGNSAPDKSGLPSDRFSAERTGGSVSTLTIQRTQQEDSAVYLCASSLVDSNQPQHFGDGTRLSIL.

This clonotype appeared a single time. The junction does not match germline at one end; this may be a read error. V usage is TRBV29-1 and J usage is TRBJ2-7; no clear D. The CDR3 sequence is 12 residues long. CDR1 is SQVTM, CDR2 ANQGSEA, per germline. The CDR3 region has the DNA TGCAGCGTTGAAGGGCAGTTCTACAAGCAGTACTTC. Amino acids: CSVEGQFYKQYF.

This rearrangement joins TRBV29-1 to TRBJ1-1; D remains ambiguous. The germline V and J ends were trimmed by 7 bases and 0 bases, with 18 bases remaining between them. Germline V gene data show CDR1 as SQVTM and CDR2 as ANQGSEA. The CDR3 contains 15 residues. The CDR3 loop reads CSGKRRNLMNTEAFF. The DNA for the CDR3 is TGCAGCGGAAAAAGACGGAACTTAATGAACACTGAAGCTTTCTTT.

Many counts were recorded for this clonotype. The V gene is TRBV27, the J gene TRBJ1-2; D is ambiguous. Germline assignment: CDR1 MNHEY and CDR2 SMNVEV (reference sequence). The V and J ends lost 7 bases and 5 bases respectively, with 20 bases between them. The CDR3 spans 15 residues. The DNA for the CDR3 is TGTGCCAGCACTCTCTCGGGAGGAGGAGGGTATGGCTACACCTTC. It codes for CASTLSGGGGYGYTF.

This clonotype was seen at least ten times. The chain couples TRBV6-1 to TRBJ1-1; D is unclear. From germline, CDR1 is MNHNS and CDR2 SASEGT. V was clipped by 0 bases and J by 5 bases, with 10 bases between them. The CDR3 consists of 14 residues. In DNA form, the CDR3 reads TGTGCCAGCAGTGAAGCAGGTAGAGGGACTGAAGCTTTCTTT. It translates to CASSEAGRGTEAFF.

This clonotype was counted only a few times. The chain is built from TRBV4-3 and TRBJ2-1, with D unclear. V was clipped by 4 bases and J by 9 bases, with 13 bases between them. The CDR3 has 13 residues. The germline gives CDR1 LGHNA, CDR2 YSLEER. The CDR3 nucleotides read TGCGCCAGCAGCCCACGAGATTGGGGTGAGCAGTTCTTC. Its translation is CASSPRDWGEQFF.

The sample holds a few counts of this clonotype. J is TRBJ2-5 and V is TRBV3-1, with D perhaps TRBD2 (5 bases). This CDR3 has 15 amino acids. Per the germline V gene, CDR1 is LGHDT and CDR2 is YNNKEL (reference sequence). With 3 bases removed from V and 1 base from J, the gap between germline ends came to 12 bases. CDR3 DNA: TGTGCCAGCAGCCAGGAAAGCGGCCTCCAAGAGACCCAGTACTTC. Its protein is CASSQESGLQETQYF.

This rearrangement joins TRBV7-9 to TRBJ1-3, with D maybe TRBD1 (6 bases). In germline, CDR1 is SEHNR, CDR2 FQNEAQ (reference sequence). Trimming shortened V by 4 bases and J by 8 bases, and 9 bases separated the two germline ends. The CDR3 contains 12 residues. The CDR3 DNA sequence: TGTGCCAGCAGCTCACAGGGATACACCATATATTTT. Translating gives CASSSQGYTIYF.

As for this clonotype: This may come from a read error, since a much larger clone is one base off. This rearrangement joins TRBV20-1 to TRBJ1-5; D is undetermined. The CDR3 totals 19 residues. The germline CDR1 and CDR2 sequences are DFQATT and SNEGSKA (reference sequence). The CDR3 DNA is TGCAGTGCTAGAGATAAGGCAGTGAGTTTTTTTGATAGCAATCAGCCCCATCATTTT. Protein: CSARDKAVSFFDSNQPHHF.

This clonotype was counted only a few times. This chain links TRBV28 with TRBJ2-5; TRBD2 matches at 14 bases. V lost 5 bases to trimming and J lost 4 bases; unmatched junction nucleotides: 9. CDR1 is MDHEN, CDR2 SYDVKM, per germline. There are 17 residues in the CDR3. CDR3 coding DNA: TGTGCCAGCAGTGGGACTAGCGGGAGACACTTAGGAGAGACCCAGTACTTC. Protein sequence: CASSGTSGRHLGETQYF. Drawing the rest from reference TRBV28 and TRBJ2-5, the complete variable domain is DVKVTQSSRYLVKRTGEKVFLECVQDMDHENMFWYRQDPGLGLRLIYFSYDVKMKEKGDIPEGYSVSREKKERFSLILESASTNQTSMYLCASSGTSGRHLGETQYFGPGTRLLVL.

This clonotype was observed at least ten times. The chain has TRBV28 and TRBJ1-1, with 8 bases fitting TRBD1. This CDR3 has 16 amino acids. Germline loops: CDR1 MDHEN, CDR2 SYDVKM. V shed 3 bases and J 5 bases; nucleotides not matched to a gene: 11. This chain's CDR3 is CASSFRGTGGGTEAFF. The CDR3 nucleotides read TGTGCCAGCAGTTTTCGGGGGACAGGTGGAGGAACTGAAGCTTTCTTT.

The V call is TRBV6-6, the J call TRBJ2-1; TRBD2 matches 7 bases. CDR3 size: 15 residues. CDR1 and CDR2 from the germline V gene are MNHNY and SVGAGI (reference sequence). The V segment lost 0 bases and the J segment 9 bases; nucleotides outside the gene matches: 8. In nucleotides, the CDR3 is TGTGCCAGCAGTTACTCCAGCGGGATAAGAAGTGAGCAGTTCTTC. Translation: CASSYSSGIRSEQFF.

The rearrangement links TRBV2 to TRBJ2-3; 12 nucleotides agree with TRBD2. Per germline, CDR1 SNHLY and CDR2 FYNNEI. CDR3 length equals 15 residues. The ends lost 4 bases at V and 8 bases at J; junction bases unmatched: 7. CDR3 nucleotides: TGTGCCAGCAGTGGACTAGCGGGAGCCACTGGTACGCAGTATTTT. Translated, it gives CASSGLAGATGTQYF.

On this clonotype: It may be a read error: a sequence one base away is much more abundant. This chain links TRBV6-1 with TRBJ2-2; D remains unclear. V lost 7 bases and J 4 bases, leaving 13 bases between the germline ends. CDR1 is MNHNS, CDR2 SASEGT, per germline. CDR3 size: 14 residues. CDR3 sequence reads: CASIQDPATGELFF. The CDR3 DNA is TGTGCCAGCATCCAGGACCCAGCCACCGGGGAGCTGTTTTTT.

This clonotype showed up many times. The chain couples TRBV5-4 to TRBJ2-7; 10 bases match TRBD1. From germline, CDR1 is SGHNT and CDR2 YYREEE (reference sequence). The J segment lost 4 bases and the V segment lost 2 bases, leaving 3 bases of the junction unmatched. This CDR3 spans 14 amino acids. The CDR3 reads CASSFWDRGYEQYF. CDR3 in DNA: TGTGCCAGCAGCTTTTGGGACAGGGGATACGAGCAGTACTTC.

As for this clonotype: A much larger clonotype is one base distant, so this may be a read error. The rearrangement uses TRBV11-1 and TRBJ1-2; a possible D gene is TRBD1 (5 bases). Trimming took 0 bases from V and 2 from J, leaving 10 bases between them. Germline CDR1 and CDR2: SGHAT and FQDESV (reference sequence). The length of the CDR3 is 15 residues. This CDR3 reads CASSLALGGNYGYTF. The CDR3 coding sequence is TGTGCCAGCAGCTTAGCACTCGGGGGGAACTATGGCTACACCTTC. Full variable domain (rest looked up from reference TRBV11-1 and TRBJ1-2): EAEVAQSPRYKITEKSQAVAFWCDPISGHATLYWYRQILGQGPELLVQFQDESVVDDSQLPKDRFSAERLKGVDSTLKIQPAELGDSAMYLCASSLALGGNYGYTFGSGTRLTVV.

The CDR3 region is CASSSIRLVAYNEQFF. The CDR3, as DNA: TGTGCCAGCAGCTCCATTCGACTAGTCGCGTACAATGAGCAGTTCTTC. The chain employs TRBV7-3 and TRBJ2-1; a possible D gene is TRBD2 (6 bases). V was pared by 4 bases and J by 4 bases, with 17 bases between. The V gene's germline CDR1 is SGHTA and CDR2 FQGTGA. The CDR3 has 16 amino acids.

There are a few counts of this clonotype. Here the CDR3 DNA reads TGTGCCAGCAGCGGGGGGGGTGGCGAGACCCAGTACTTC. The encoded protein is CASSGGGGETQYF. The V and J genes are TRBV7-2 and TRBJ2-5; the match to TRBD2 covers 7 bases. V was pared by 5 bases and J by 5 bases, with 5 bases of the junction left unmatched. Looked up from germline, CDR1 is SGHTA and CDR2 is FQGNSA. CDR3 length: 13 residues. Complete variable domain (other parts from reference TRBV7-2 and TRBJ2-5): GAGVSQSPSNKVTEKGKDVELRCDPISGHTALYWYRQSLGQGLEFLIYFQGNSAPDKSGLPSDRFSAERTGGSVSTLTIQRTQQEDSAVYLCASSGGGGETQYFGPGTRLLVL.

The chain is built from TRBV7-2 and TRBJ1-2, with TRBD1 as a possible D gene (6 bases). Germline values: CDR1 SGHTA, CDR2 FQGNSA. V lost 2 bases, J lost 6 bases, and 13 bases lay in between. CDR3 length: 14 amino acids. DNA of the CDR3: TGTGCCAGCAGCTTACGTGCAGGGGCGCATGGCTACACCTTC. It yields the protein CASSLRAGAHGYTF.

CDR3 coding DNA: TGTGCCAGCAGCTTAGTCGGTGGGGAAGGTCAGCCCCAGCATTTT. Its translation: CASSLVGGEGQPQHF. This chain links TRBV7-9 with TRBJ1-5; no definite D call. The CDR3 sequence is 15 residues long. Trimming took off 1 base at V and 6 bases at J, with 13 bases between the two ends. Germline CDR1 SEHNR, CDR2 FQNEAQ (reference sequence).

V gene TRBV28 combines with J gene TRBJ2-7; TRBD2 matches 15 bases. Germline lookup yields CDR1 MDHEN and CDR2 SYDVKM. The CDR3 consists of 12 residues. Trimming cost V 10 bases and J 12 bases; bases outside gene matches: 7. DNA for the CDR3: TGTGCCACCGGGACTAGCGGGAGGAGCCGGTACTTC. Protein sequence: CATGTSGRSRYF. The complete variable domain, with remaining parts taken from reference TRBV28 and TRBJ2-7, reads DVKVTQSSRYLVKRTGEKVFLECVQDMDHENMFWYRQDPGLGLRLIYFSYDVKMKEKGDIPEGYSVSREKKERFSLILESASTNQTSMYLCATGTSGRSRYFGPGTRLTVT.

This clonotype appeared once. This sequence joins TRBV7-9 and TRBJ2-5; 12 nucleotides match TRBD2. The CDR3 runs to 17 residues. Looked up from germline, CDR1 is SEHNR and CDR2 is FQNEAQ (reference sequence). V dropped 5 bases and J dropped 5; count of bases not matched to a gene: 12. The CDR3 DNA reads TGTGCCAGCAGCCCCCCTAGCGGGAGGGCCTCACAGGAGACCCAGTACTTC. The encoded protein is CASSPPSGRASQETQYF. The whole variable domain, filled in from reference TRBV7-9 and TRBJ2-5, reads DTGVSQNPRHKITKRGQNVTFRCDPISEHNRLYWYRQTLGQGPEFLTYFQNEAQLEKSRLLSDRFSAERPKGSFSTLEIQRTEQGDSAMYLCASSPPSGRASQETQYFGPGTRLLVL.